This T cell receptor (beta chain) emerged from a study of blood T cell repertoires in COVID-19. Study at large: T cells, B-cell-depleted T cells, or PBMCs supplied cDNA or gDNA.

The repertoire was sequenced with immunoSEQ multiplex PCR; TCRdb's copy has only in-frame clones and lacks some. Of 350,000 to 400,000 clones in the sample, approximately 91% are singletons; the top ten hold around 0.94%. Membership in each cohort depended on participant-reported clinical history. The sample consisted of PBMCs or T cells enriched from blood (not recorded which). This clonotype was obtained from a middle-aged woman who had been exposed to COVID-19.

The CDR3 protein is CASRTTGPYGYTF. The CDR3 DNA reads TGTGCCAGCAGGACGACAGGCCCCTATGGCTACACCTTC. This chain connects TRBV7-9 to TRBJ1-2; D might be TRBD1 (6 bases). The V gene lost 6 bases and the J gene lost 4 bases, with 12 bases spanning the gap. Germline CDR1 SEHNR, CDR2 FQNEAQ (reference sequence). The CDR3 consists of 13 residues.